This T cell receptor beta chain originates from a study of monozygotic twins with inflammatory bowel disease (dated by TCRdb to about 2019). For the wider study: A total of some 28 monozygotic twin pairs were included in the full study, comprising nine German pairs (four IBD-concordant, five IBD-discordant) and 19 IBD-discordant Danish pairs. The search for disease-associated traits relied mainly on comparing, within discordant pairs, IBD patients with their genetically identical healthy co-twins. Each individual had, on average, about 151 000 unique TCRalpha sequences and 181 000 unique TCRbeta sequences available for analysis.

An approximately 2.5 ml peripheral blood sample was drawn into PAXgene tubes per donor and stored at -80°C. Without any T cell sorting, total RNA was extracted from whole blood using the PAXgene blood miRNA kit on an automated QIAcube. Peripheral blood from monozygotic twin pairs, either concordant or discordant for inflammatory bowel disease, underwent deep TCRalpha and TCRbeta repertoire profiling that used unique molecular barcoding. Smoking habits were recorded for all twin pairs, with individuals classified as current, former or never smokers. Notes on this clonotype: Its antigen specificity is not known.

Inclusive of the bounding cysteine and phenylalanine, the CDR3 is 15 residues long. No DNA is given. In the germline V gene, CDR1 corresponds to SGDLS and CDR2 to YYNGEE. The study at large found these results: Measured by the inverse Simpson index, TCRbeta repertoire diversity was lower in IBD patients than in their healthy co-twins. No single strong signal or clonotype linked to IBD turned up in the results, so the idea that one exists was not supported. Fewer clonotypes were shared with other individuals by IBD patients than by healthy twins, most markedly in patients showing signs of disease activity. The analysis was unable to tell apart different T cell subtypes. Repertoire similarity did not differ between concordant and discordant twins, possibly due to limited statistical power. Because patients received different immunosuppressive treatments, the repertoires may have picked up extra background noise and variability between individuals.

The library came from 5' RACE. For each TCR library, approximately 3.5 ug of total RNA was used. For each sample, cDNA was synthesized in eight separate reactions using SMARTScribe reverse transcriptase. Unique molecular identifiers containing a 6-nucleotide sample barcode were introduced through template switching during cDNA synthesis. Amplification of TCRalpha and TCRbeta cDNA involved two nested PCRs of about 15 and 9 cycles, and each PCR was followed by bead purification. Before amplification, the cDNA was treated with uracil DNA-glycosylase and purified using the QIAquick PCR purification kit. The second PCR added Illumina TruSeq-compatible adapters along with sample-specific barcodes. Library quality and concentration were checked on TapeStation and Qubit, and libraries were pooled at 5 ng each. Sequencing of the pooled libraries was done on an Illumina HiSeq2500 single-index Rapid Run using custom sequencing primers and 2 x 100 bp reads. The paper's data handling went like this. MiGEC version 1.2.6 was used for UMI-based consensus assembly to correct PCR and sequencing errors. MiXCR version 2.1.1 was used to carry out V(D)J alignment, clonotype assembly and CDR3 extraction. Normalisation of gene usage, clonotype sharing and MAIT/NKT TCR abundance was achieved by analysing the top 1000, 10 000 and 20 000 clonotypes per sample. Diversity was computed as the inverse Simpson index with the vegan R package after downsampling to 27 000 UMIs. Paired Mann-Whitney U tests on discordant twin pairs were used, with Benjamini-Hochberg multiple-testing correction. With the reads reprocessed by TCRdb, a single entry stands for each CDR3 protein sequence and no DNA is reported. TCRdb's processing, not the authors', yielded these V and J calls. This sample's table lists around 450,000 distinct CDR3 sequences. Clones ranked in the top ten supply around 2.4% of the sample.

The V and J genes are TRBV9 and TRBJ2-6. The sequenced sample consisted of blood. The TCR was taken from a human donor with ulcerative colitis or Crohn's disease, or a healthy co-twin of an affected twin (not recorded which). The CDR3: CASSVGLSGANVLTF. With all but the CDR3 taken from the reference TRBV9 and TRBJ2-6 genes, the full variable domain is: DSGVTQTPKHLITATGQRVTLRCSPRSGDLSVYWYQQSLDQGLQFLIQYYNGEERAKGNILERFSAQQFPDLHSELNLSSLELGDSALYFCASSVGLSGANVLTFGAGSRLTVL.